The source of this T cell receptor (beta chain) is a study of beta chain features in type 1 diabetes. Per germline, CDR1 DFQATT and CDR2 SNEGSKA (reference sequence). The CDR3 consists of 8 residues. Study-wide results and caveats: Shorter TCRB CDR3s, moderately but significantly so, were found in Type 1 diabetes patients in all four CD4+ subsets.

Sequenced material consisted of expressed TCRB transcripts (all of the isolated RNA was reverse transcribed). This table comes from immunoSEQ multiplex PCR, and its TCRdb copy is limited to in-frame clones, with some not included. The table has about 740,000 clones, over 10% seen once. As regards this clone: The antigen is undetermined.

The J gene is TRBJ1-1, the V gene TRBV20-1; D perhaps matches TRBD1 (5 bases). This sequence was found in a man between 18 and 29 years old with type 1 diabetes. Sequenced input: naive CD4+ T cells from blood. The CDR3 reads CRGGEAFF. The CDR3 nucleotides read TGCAGGGGGGGTGAAGCTTTCTTT.